This T cell receptor (beta chain) stems from a study of vaccination effects on CD4 cells after COVID-19 (dated 2022 in TCRdb). Context from the whole study: Participants received two doses of either the BNT162b2 or the mRNA-1273 mRNA SARS-CoV-2 vaccine. A total of 10 COVID-19 convalescent patients and a few SARS-CoV-2-naive healthy vaccine recipients were included in the full study. SARS-CoV-2 spike-specific CD4+ TCR repertoires from before and after mRNA vaccination were compared in COVID-19 convalescent patients and in infection-naive vaccine recipients. Cultures from other donors in the study were sequenced using the Oncomine TCR Beta short-read assay on an Illumina iSeq 100. On the study overall, not on this receptor specifically: Limitations of the study were the small number of convalescent patients and the absence of early post-infection timepoints. Among healthy vaccine recipients, nearly all vaccine-induced clones were SARS-CoV-2 mono-reactive, and just 1 of 255 was cross-reactive with common cold coronaviruses. At late post-vaccination timepoints, both infection-induced and vaccine-induced clones showed marked clonal contraction, consistent with waning T cell responses.

To identify antigen-specific CD4+ T cell clonotypes by their expansion, the ViraFEST assay first stimulated PBMC with viral peptide pools and then applied TCR sequencing. After roughly 11 days of culture, CD4+ T cells were isolated with the EasySep CD4+ T cell isolation kit. None of the healthy vaccine recipients had a prior SARS-CoV-2 infection, which was confirmed by nucleocapsid antibody tests that came back negative both before and after vaccination. Two million PBMC per well were cultured in IMDM with around 5% human AB serum, 10 IU/ml IL-2 and gentamicin, plus 10 ug/ml peptides. On days 3 and 7, half of the culture medium was replaced with fresh IL-2-containing medium. Unless noted otherwise, every peptide stimulation condition was grown in triplicate wells. Using Ficoll-Paque Plus gradient centrifugation, PBMC were separated from whole blood and then either used fresh or cryopreserved at -140C. The spike proteins of SARS-CoV-2 and of the common cold coronaviruses HCoV-NL63, HCoV-OC43 and HCoV-229E were spanned by overlapping peptide pools. The QIAamp micro DNA kit was used to extract genomic DNA from the cultured CD4+ T cells.

Concerning this clone itself: Its target antigen remains unknown. No base quality information exists; no much larger clone differs at one position.

Library construction relied on the immunoSEQ multiplex PCR assay. DNA from the cultured, isolated CD4+ T cells was subjected to TCR beta CDR3 sequencing. Per the authors' processing: Non-productive TCR sequences were discarded, and reads were trimmed to the CDR3 region, with only CDR3s of 7 or more amino acids retained. The MANAFEST web app was used to identify antigen-specific clonotypes by comparing expansion in peptide wells with expansion in reference cultures. For clones to be considered positive, expansion at FDR<0.05 versus reference and all other wells, an odds ratio above 5, and a frequency above 0.1% in two replicate wells were required. A clonotype was called cross-reactive if it was significantly expanded both in SARS-CoV-2 spike wells and in at least one common cold coronavirus spike condition. CDR3 similarity was assessed by Levenshtein distance with the stringdist R package, and unrooted trees were built with ape in R 3.6.1. TCRdb obtained this table from immuneACCESS and retained in-frame rearrangements with V and J assigned. These tables miss some clones; where compared with another copy, unresolved V genes account for less than half of the shortfall, and the remainder is unexplained. V, J and clone size were drawn from that table, and D and trimming were deduced from the DNA. Counted in this sample were roughly 41,000 clones; about three fifths of them appeared once. The ten largest account for under 15% of the sample.

This material consisted of CD4+ T cells from PBMCs cultured with HCoV-OC43 spike peptides, taken before COVID-19 vaccination. The cell subset or site label of this sample denotes: HCoV-OC43 spike overlapping peptide pool stimulation. This clonotype was obtained from a human donor who received a COVID-19 vaccine.

The bases are TGTGCCAGCAGCTTAGGAGGCGGGACTAGCGGCACAGATACGCAGTATTTT. This codes for CASSLGGGTSGTDTQYF. The chain is assembled from TRBV7-6 and TRBJ2-3; TRBD2 lines up with 10 middle nucleotides. Germline trimming amounts to 1 base on V and 1 base on J, with 5 as the count of junction bases outside the gene matches. Via the germline V gene, CDR1 is SGHVS and CDR2 FNYEAQ. The CDR3 goes from the cysteine to the phenylalanine over 17 residues. The only DNA kept is the CDR3, 51 bases in frame from the first base.